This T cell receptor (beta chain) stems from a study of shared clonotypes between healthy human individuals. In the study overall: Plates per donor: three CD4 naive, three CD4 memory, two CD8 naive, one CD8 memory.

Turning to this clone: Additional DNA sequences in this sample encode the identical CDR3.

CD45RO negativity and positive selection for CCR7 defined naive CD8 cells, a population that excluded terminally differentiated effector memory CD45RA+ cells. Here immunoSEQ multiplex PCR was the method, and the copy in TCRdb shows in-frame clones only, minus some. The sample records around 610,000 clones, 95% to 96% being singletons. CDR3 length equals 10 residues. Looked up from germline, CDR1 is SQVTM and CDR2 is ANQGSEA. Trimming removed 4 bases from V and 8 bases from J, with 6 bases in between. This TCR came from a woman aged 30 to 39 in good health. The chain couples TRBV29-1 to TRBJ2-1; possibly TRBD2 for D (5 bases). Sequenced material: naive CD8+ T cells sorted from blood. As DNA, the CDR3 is TGCAGCGTTGTCGGGGATGAGCAGTTCTTC. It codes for CSVVGDEQFF.